The 18 T cell receptor beta chains in this list originate from one sample, sequenced in a study of blood T cell repertoires in COVID-19. Sequencing was performed with immunoSEQ multiplex PCR; in TCRdb, only in-frame clones are kept and a portion is missing. The sample lists 250,000 to 350,000 clones, 87% seen once, with roughly 2% in the top ten. Sequenced sample: peripheral blood. Receptors were obtained from a woman between 50 and 59 years old who had recovered from COVID-19.

J is TRBJ2-5 and V is TRBV7-2, with D maybe TRBD2 (5 bases). CDR1 and CDR2 (germline): SGHTA, FQGNSA. With 6 bases removed from V and 4 bases from J, the gap between germline ends came to 12 bases. The CDR3 has 13 residues. CDR3 nucleotide sequence: TGTGCCAGCAGTTACAAGCGGCCAGAGACCCAGTACTTC. Translating gives CASSYKRPETQYF.

The CDR3 region has the DNA TGTGCCAGCCAAGGACACTATAGCAATCAGCCCCAGCATTTT. Translated: CASQGHYSNQPQHF. This chain connects TRBV28 to TRBJ1-5, with a tentative D call TRBD1 (5 bases). Germline loops: CDR1 MDHEN, CDR2 SYDVKM. Trimming removed 8 bases at V and 0 bases at J, with 11 bases between. CDR3 length: 14 residues.

The chain links TRBV5-4 to TRBJ1-1; no clear D. This CDR3 has 14 amino acids. Germline V gene data show CDR1 as SGHNT and CDR2 as YYREEE (reference sequence). Trimming removed 0 bases at V and 3 bases at J, with 9 bases between. The CDR3 bases are TGTGCCAGCAGCTTGGGCGGAAGTTACACTGAAGCTTTCTTT. Translated: CASSLGGSYTEAFF.

The chain couples TRBV6-6 to TRBJ2-1; D not resolved. Germline CDR1 is MNHNY and CDR2 is SVGAGI (reference sequence). This CDR3 has 16 residues. The V and J ends lost 8 bases and 0 bases respectively, with 17 bases between them. CDR3 sequence: CASDFQQQSSYNEQFF. DNA for the CDR3: TGTGCCAGCGATTTCCAACAGCAATCCTCCTACAATGAGCAGTTCTTC.

The chain couples TRBV28 to TRBJ1-4; 7 nucleotides agree with TRBD1. The CDR3 runs to 16 residues. Germline V gives CDR1 MDHEN, CDR2 SYDVKM. V lost 6 bases to trimming and J lost 0 bases; unmatched junction nucleotides: 7. CDR3 bases: TGTGCCAGCAGGCCAGGGGGGTTTGCAACTAATGAAAAACTGTTTTTT. It yields the protein CASRPGGFATNEKLFF.

The chain carries TRBV28 and TRBJ1-2; weak D call: TRBD1 (6 bases). Deletions cut 6 bases from V and 7 bases from J, with 18 bases between. From germline, CDR1 is MDHEN and CDR2 SYDVKM. The CDR3 has 14 amino acids. CDR3 DNA: TGTGCCAGCAGCCGCCAGGGGCGGGTGGGTGGCTACACCTTC. It is translated as CASSRQGRVGGYTF.

The genes are TRBV30 and TRBJ1-1, with D unresolved. Germline V gives CDR1 GTSNPN, CDR2 SVGIG (reference sequence). CDR3 length: 11 residues. Trimming pared 0 bases from V and 5 bases from J, leaving 4 bases between. The CDR3 here is CAWSVETEAFF. The CDR3 DNA is TGTGCCTGGAGTGTTGAGACTGAAGCTTTCTTT.

The rearrangement joins TRBV28 to TRBJ1-5, with D maybe TRBD1 (6 bases). Germline loops: CDR1 MDHEN, CDR2 SYDVKM. The CDR3 spans 15 residues. V lost 2 bases and J 6 bases, leaving 14 bases between the germline ends. CDR3 DNA sequence: TGTGCCAGCAGTTTAGGCAGGGGCGTATTTCAGCCCCAGCATTTT. Translation gives CASSLGRGVFQPQHF.

The V and J genes are TRBV5-1 and TRBJ1-4; D may be TRBD1 (6 bases). Germline V CDR1 and CDR2: SGHRS, YFSETQ. The CDR3 consists of 14 residues. V was shortened by 5 bases and J by 6 bases, with 14 bases between the two germline ends. DNA for the CDR3: TGCGCCAGCAGTATACAGGGTGATTATGAAAAACTGTTTTTT. Translation gives CASSIQGDYEKLFF.

The chain has TRBV24-1 and TRBJ2-2, with 7 bases aligning to TRBD2. This CDR3 is 17 amino acids long. J lost 4 bases, V lost 2 bases, and 9 bases had no gene match. CDR1 is KGHDR and CDR2 is SFDVKD in the germline V gene. For the CDR3, the DNA is TGTGCCACCAGTGATTCCCTCGGGGCGGGGGTCACCGGGGAGCTGTTTTTT. Its protein product is CATSDSLGAGVTGELFF.

This chain links TRBV15 with TRBJ1-2; D gene uncertain. CDR1 and CDR2 from the germline V gene are LNHNV and YYDKDF (reference sequence). The CDR3 sequence is 16 residues long. The V gene lost 0 bases and the J gene lost 3 bases, with 14 bases spanning the gap. The CDR3 coding sequence is TGTGCCACCAGCAGAGATCGGAACTGGGCAGACTATGGCTACACCTTC. It codes for CATSRDRNWADYGYTF.

Points on this clone: A junction end diverges from the germline sequence, so it may reflect a read error. The chain joins TRBV4-1 to TRBJ1-2; the D gene is possibly TRBD1 (5 bases). This CDR3 is 14 amino acids long. Germline values: CDR1 MGHRA, CDR2 YSYEKL. The CDR3 sequence: CASSRVGTNYGYTF. The CDR3, as DNA: TGCGCCAGCAGCCGCGTCGGGACTAATTATGGCTACACCTTC.

CDR3 DNA sequence: TGTGCCAGCAGTCAGGGGGCAAGCACCGGGGAGCTGTTTTTT. Its translation: CASSQGASTGELFF. The J gene is TRBJ2-2, the V gene TRBV14; 8 nucleotides align to TRBD1. J was trimmed by 4 bases and V by 6 bases; bases with no gene match: 4. The germline gives CDR1 SGHDN, CDR2 FVKESK. The length of the CDR3 is 14 residues.

This clone occurred once. This chain links TRBV6-4 with TRBJ1-2; D remains unclear. The CDR3 totals 14 residues. Germline assignment: CDR1 MRHNA and CDR2 SNTAGT. The V gene lost 6 bases and the J gene lost 4 bases, with 15 bases spanning the gap. DNA for the CDR3: TGTGCCAGCAGGCGACAAAAAGGCACCTATGGCTACACCTTC. Its protein product is CASRRQKGTYGYTF.

The chain recombines TRBV27 with TRBJ1-2; D gene ambiguous. CDR1 is MNHEY, CDR2 SMNVEV, per germline (reference sequence). Between the trimmed V and J ends, which lost 5 bases and 7 bases, there was a span of 11 bases. This CDR3 comprises 12 residues. The CDR3 loop is CASSRVNGGYTF. CDR3 in DNA: TGTGCCAGCAGTCGAGTGAACGGTGGCTACACCTTC.

The chain carries TRBV11-2 and TRBJ2-1; 8 nucleotides match TRBD2. V was clipped by 5 bases and J by 0 bases; unmatched bases: 3. This CDR3 has 15 amino acids. Looked up from germline, CDR1 is SGHAT and CDR2 is FQNNGV. Here the CDR3 DNA reads TGTGCCAGCAGCCTCAGCGGGAGCTCCTACAATGAGCAGTTCTTC. Residues: CASSLSGSSYNEQFF.

The gene calls are TRBV9 and TRBJ1-2; TRBD1 might be the D (6 bases). This CDR3 spans 14 amino acids. Trimming removed 0 bases from V and 5 bases from J, with 11 bases in between. Germline assignment: CDR1 SGDLS and CDR2 YYNGEE. The CDR3, as DNA: TGTGCCAGCAGCGTAGACCCAGGGGATTATGGCTACACCTTC. It specifies CASSVDPGDYGYTF.

The rearrangement joins TRBV5-4 to TRBJ2-2; 14 positions match TRBD2. Germline-derived CDR1 and CDR2 are SGHNT and YYREEE (reference sequence). The CDR3 is 17 residues long. The J segment lost 2 bases and the V segment lost 4 bases, leaving 4 bases of the junction unmatched. Here the CDR3 reads CASSRGTSGRNTGELFF. CDR3 DNA: TGTGCCAGCAGCCGCGGGACTAGCGGGAGAAACACCGGGGAGCTGTTTTTT.